The 7 T cell receptor beta chains reported below all come from one sample, sequenced in a study of long-term antiretroviral therapy in people with HIV. They ran version v3.0 of the immunoSEQ assay at survey level. The assay was immunoSEQ multiplex PCR, and TCRdb's table has in-frame clones only and misses some. The table includes more than 20,000 clones, more than 70% detected once. The material sequenced was unsorted PBMCs, taken around 1.8 years before starting antiretroviral therapy. The receptor source for this set is a woman in her thirties or forties with HIV.

This clone was observed a few times. The chain combines TRBV5-1 with TRBJ2-1, with no clear D. This CDR3 comprises 14 residues. CDR1 and CDR2 from the germline V gene are SGHRS and YFSETQ. V lost 7 bases, J lost 6 bases, and 17 bases lay in between. The chain's CDR3 is CASVTASFPNEQFF. CDR3 in DNA: TGCGCCAGCGTCACAGCATCATTCCCCAATGAGCAGTTCTTC.

The V gene is TRBV10-3, the J gene TRBJ2-1; possibly TRBD1 for D (6 bases). The CDR3 extends over 13 amino acids. Germline CDR1 reads ENHRY; CDR2 reads SYGVKD. V gave up 7 bases and J gave up 7 bases, with 14 bases separating them. The CDR3 DNA is TGTGCCATCACCGATGGACAGAATAATGAGCAGTTCTTC. Translated: CAITDGQNNEQFF.

This sequence joins TRBV7-2 and TRBJ2-3, with D perhaps TRBD2 (5 bases). V gave up 5 bases and J gave up 0 bases, with 15 bases separating them. Germline V gene lookup returns CDR1 SGHTA and CDR2 FQGNSA. CDR3 length equals 16 residues. The CDR3 nucleotides are TGTGCCAGCAGCCCTACCGGAGCGGCTAGCACAGATACGCAGTATTTT. Translation: CASSPTGAASTDTQYF.

The chain has TRBV27 and TRBJ1-2; TRBD1 is a possible D gene (6 bases). CDR1 and CDR2 from the germline V gene are MNHEY and SMNVEV (reference sequence). This CDR3 spans 14 amino acids. Trimming left V 5 bases short and J 4 bases short, with 14 bases between. In nucleotides, the CDR3 is TGTGCCAGCAGTCCCAGGGGCTACGTCTATGGCTACACCTTC. Translating gives CASSPRGYVYGYTF.

This clone was seen more than once but under ten times. The gene calls are TRBV5-1 and TRBJ1-1; D unresolved. Germline V CDR1 and CDR2: SGHRS, YFSETQ. Trimming shortened V by 3 bases and J by 3 bases, and 12 bases separated the two germline ends. This CDR3 contains 14 residues. The CDR3 loop reads CASSSILPDTEAFF. The CDR3 DNA is TGCGCCAGCAGCTCAATACTACCGGACACTGAAGCTTTCTTT.

This clone was counted a single time. The chain employs TRBV4-1 and TRBJ2-1; D is undetermined. Germline V gene lookup returns CDR1 MGHRA and CDR2 YSYEKL. The CDR3 is 12 residues long. V lost 0 bases to trimming and J lost 8 bases, with 5 bases between them. CDR3 sequence: CASSQDIDEQFF. Here the CDR3 DNA reads TGCGCCAGCAGCCAAGATATCGATGAGCAGTTCTTC.

The chain carries TRBV12-2 and TRBJ2-7; the table gives TRBD2 as D, unverified against the DNA. TRBV12-2 is noted as a pseudogene. CDR3 length equals 18 residues. The CDR3 nucleotides read TGTGCAAGTCGCTTAGCGAGCGTTGAGCGGGACGTCCCCTACGAGCAGTACTTC. Its translation is CASRLASVERDVPYEQYF.